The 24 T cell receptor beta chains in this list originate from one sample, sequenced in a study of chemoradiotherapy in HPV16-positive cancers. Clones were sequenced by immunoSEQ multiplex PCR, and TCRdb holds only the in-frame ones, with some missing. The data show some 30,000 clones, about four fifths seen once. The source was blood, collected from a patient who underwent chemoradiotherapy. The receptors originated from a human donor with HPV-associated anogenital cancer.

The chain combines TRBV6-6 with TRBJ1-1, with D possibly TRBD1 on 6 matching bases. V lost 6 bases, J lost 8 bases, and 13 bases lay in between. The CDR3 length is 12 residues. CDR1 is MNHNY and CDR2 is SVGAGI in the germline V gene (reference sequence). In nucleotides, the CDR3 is TGTGCCAGCAGAAACAGGGACTTAGAAGCTTTCTTT. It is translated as CASRNRDLEAFF.

The CDR3 DNA reads TGTGCCTGCACAGGGGCAACTAATGAAAAACTGTTTTTT. Its protein is CACTGATNEKLFF. The J gene is TRBJ1-4, the V gene TRBV30, with TRBD1 identical over 7 bases. V lost 6 bases, J lost 0 bases, and 1 base stayed unmatched. Germline V lookup: CDR1 GTSNPN, CDR2 SVGIG (reference sequence). The CDR3 runs 13 residues.

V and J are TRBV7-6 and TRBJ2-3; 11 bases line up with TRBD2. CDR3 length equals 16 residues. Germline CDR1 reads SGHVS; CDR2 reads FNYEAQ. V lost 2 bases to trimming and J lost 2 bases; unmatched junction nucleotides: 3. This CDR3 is CASSLTSGGYTDTQYF. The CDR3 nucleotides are TGTGCCAGCAGCTTAACTAGCGGGGGCTACACAGATACGCAGTATTTT.

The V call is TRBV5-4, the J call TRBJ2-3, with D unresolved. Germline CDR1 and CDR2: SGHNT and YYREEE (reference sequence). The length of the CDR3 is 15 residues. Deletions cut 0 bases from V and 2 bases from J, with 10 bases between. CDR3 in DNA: TGTGCCAGCAGCTTGGTGAGCGATGCCACAGATACGCAGTATTTT. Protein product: CASSLVSDATDTQYF.

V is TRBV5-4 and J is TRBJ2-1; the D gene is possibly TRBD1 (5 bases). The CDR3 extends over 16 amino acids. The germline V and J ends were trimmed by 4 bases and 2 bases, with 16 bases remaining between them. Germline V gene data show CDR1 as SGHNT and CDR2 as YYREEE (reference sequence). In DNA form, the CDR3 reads TGTGCCAGCAGCCTAAGAACCAAGGGGCCCTACAATGAGCAGTTCTTC. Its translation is CASSLRTKGPYNEQFF.

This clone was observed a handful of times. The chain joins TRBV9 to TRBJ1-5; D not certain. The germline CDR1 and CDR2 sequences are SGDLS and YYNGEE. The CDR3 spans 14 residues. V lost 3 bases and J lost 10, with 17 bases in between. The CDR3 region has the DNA TGTGCCAGCAGCGACAACACCCTCCCTCGTCCCCAGCATTTT. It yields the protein CASSDNTLPRPQHF.

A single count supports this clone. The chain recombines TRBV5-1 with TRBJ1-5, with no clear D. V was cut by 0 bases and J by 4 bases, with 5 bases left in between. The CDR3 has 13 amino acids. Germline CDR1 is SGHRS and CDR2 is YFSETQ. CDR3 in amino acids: CASSLEQNQPQHF. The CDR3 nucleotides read TGCGCCAGCAGCTTGGAGCAGAATCAGCCCCAGCATTTT.

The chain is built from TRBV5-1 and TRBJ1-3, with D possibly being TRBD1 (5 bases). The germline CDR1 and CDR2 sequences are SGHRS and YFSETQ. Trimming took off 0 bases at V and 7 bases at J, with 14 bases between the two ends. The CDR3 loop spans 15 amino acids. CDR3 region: CASSLGRQLGNTIYF. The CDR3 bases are TGCGCCAGCAGCTTGGGGAGACAGCTGGGCAACACCATATATTTT. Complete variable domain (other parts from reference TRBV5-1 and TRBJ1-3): KAGVTQTPRYLIKTRGQQVTLSCSPISGHRSVSWYQQTPGQGLQFLFEYFSETQRNKGNFPGRFSGRQFSNSRSEMNVSTLELGDSALYLCASSLGRQLGNTIYFGEGSWLTVV.

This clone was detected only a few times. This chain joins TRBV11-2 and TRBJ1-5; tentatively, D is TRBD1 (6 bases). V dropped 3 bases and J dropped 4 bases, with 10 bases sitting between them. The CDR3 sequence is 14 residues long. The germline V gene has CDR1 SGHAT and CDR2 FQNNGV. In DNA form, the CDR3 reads TGTGCCAGCAGCTTCCAGGGGACGAATCAGCCCCAGCATTTT. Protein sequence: CASSFQGTNQPQHF.

CDR3 region: CASSYSSNKGTHGYTF. CDR3 in DNA: TGTGCCAGCAGTTACTCGAGTAATAAGGGGACTCATGGCTACACCTTC. The rearrangement joins TRBV6-5 to TRBJ1-2; D is possibly TRBD1 (5 bases). CDR1 is MNHEY, CDR2 SVGAGI, per germline. Trimming cost V 0 bases and J 6 bases, with 17 bases left between them. The length of the CDR3 is 16 residues.

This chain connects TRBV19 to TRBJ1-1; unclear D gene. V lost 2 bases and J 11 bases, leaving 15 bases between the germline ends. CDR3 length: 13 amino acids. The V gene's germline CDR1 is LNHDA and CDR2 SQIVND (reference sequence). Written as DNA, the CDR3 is TGTGCCAGTAGTATACCTCTGACCCAACAGGCTTTCTTT. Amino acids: CASSIPLTQQAFF.

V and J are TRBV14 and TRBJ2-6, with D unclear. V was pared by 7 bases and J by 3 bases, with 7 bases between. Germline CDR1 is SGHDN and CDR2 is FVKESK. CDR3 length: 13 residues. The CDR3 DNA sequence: TGTGCCAGCACACGAAGTGGGGCCAACGTCCTGACTTTC. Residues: CASTRSGANVLTF.

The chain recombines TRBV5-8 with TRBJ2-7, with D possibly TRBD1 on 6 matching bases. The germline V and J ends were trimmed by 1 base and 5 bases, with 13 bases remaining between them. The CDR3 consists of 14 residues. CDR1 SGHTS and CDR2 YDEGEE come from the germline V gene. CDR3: CASSLSQGTDEQYF. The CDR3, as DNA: TGTGCCAGCAGCTTGAGCCAGGGGACGGACGAGCAGTACTTC.

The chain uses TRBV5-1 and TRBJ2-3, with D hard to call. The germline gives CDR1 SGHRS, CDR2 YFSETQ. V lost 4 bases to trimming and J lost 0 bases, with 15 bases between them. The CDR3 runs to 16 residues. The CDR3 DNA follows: TGCGCCAGCAGCCCGGGCCCCAGGAGTAGCACAGATACGCAGTATTTT. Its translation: CASSPGPRSSTDTQYF.

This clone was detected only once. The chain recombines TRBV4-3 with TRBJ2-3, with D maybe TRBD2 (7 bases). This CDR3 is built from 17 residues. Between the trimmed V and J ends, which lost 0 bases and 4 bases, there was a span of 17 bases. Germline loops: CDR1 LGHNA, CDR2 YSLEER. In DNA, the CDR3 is TGCGCCAGCAGCCAAGATCTTGGGGGGGGGCCTGCAGATACGCAGTATTTT. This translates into CASSQDLGGGPADTQYF.

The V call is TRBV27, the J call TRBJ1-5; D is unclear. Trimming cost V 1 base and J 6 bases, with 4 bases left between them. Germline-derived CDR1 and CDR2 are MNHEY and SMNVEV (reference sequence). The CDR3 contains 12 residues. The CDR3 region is CASSLLGQPQHF. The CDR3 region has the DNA TGTGCCAGCAGTTTATTAGGTCAGCCCCAGCATTTT.

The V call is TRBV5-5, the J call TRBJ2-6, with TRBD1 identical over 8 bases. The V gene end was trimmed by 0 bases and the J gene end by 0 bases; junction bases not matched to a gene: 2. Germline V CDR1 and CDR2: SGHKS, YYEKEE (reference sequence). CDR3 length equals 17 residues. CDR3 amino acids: CASSLGTGLSGANVLTF. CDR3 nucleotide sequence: TGTGCCAGCAGCTTGGGGACAGGGCTCTCTGGGGCCAACGTCCTGACTTTC.

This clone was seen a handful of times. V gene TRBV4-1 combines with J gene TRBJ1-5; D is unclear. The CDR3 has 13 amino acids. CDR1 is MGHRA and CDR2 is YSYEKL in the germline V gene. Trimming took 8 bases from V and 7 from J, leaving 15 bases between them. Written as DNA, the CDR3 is TGCGCCAGCTCCGTCGAGGATGTACAGCCCCAGCATTTT. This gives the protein CASSVEDVQPQHF.

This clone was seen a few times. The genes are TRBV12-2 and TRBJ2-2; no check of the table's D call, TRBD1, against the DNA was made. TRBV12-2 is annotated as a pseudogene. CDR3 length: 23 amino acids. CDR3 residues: CASLVDSGGTQPWKGFSSGELFF. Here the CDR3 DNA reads TGTGCAAGCCTCGTTGATAGTGGTGGGACACAACCCTGGAAGGGCTTCAGTTCCGGGGAGCTGTTTTTT.

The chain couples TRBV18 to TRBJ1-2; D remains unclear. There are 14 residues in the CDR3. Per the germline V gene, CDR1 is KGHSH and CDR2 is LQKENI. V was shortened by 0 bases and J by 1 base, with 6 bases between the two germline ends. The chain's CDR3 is CASSPPTYNYGYTF. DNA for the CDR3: TGTGCCAGCTCACCACCGACCTATAACTATGGCTACACCTTC. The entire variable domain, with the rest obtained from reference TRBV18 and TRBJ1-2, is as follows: NAGVMQNPRHLVRRRGQEARLRCSPMKGHSHVYWYRQLPEEGLKFMVYLQKENIIDESGMPKERFSAEFPKEGPSILRIQQVVRGDSAAYFCASSPPTYNYGYTFGSGTRLTVV.

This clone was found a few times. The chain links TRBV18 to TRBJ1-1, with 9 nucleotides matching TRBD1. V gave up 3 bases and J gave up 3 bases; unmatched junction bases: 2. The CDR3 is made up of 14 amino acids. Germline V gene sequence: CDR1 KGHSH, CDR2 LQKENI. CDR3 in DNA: TGTGCCAGCTCACCCTGGACAGGGGACACTGAAGCTTTCTTT. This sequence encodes CASSPWTGDTEAFF.

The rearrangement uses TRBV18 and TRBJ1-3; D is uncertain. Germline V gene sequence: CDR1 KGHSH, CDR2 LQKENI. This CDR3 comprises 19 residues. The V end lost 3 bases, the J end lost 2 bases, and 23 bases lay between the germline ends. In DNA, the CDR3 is TGTGCCAGCTCACCTGTAGCCGGTAGACCACGGCCGGCTGGAAACACCATATATTTT. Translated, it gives CASSPVAGRPRPAGNTIYF.

CDR3 sequence: CASSSGIGQGRKNEKLFF. DNA for the CDR3: TGCGCCAGCAGCTCGGGGATAGGACAGGGACGGAAGAATGAAAAACTGTTTTTT. This chain connects TRBV5-1 to TRBJ1-4, with 8 bases identical to TRBD1. The germline gives CDR1 SGHRS, CDR2 YFSETQ. CDR3 length: 18 residues. With V trimmed by 3 bases and J by 5 bases, 15 bases remained unmatched.

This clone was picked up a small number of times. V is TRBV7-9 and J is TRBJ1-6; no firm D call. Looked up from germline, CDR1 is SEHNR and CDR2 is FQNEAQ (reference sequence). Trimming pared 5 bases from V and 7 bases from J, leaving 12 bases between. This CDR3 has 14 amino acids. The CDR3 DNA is TGTGCCAGCAGCCGTTCCTCCTTAAATTCACCCCTCCACTTT. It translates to CASSRSSLNSPLHF.